Here is one T cell receptor beta chain with its context. No antigen is known for it. The source of the sample is a study of cytomegalovirus exposure and HLA in healthy donors. Whole-study results and caveats: Association of some 18,000 TCR beta sequences with HLA alleles was found at 0.05 false discovery rate in a later analysis.

PCR employed 60 Vbeta and 13 Jbeta primers. Generated by immunoSEQ multiplex PCR, the TCRdb table keeps only in-frame clones and is missing some. The data contain over 100,000 clones, more than 75% of them singletons. Per germline, CDR1 LNHDA and CDR2 SQIVND (reference sequence). The CDR3 totals 17 residues. Trimming cost V 3 bases and J 4 bases, with 19 bases left between them. The sequence was collected from a male donor in good health and CMV-seronegative. Sequenced sample: PBMCs. The chain links TRBV19 to TRBJ2-1; the D gene is possibly TRBD1 (7 bases). The CDR3 coding sequence is TGTGCCAGTAGTATGGGTGGAGGGGGCTTCTTTTACAATGAGCAGTTCTTC. Amino acid sequence: CASSMGGGGFFYNEQFF.